This T cell receptor beta chain appears in the sequencing data of a study of response to subunit inactivated influenza vaccine. This CDR3 contains 15 residues. CDR1 and CDR2 from the germline V gene are GTSNPN and SVGIG (reference sequence). V gave up 4 bases and J gave up 0 bases, with 12 bases separating them. MiXCR was run by TCRdb on the RT-PCR reads, yielding one entry per CDR3 protein. Found here are about 520,000 distinct CDR3 sequences, 25% of them singletons; the top ten hold approximately 2%. The chain uses TRBV30 and TRBJ2-2; unclear D gene. This sample comprised CD4+ T cells sorted from PBMCs, obtained roughly 5 days after vaccination. The TCR comes from a man aged 50 to 59 who received an inactivated influenza vaccine. The CDR3 DNA follows: TGTGCCTGGATAGAGCCCCGCGCGAACACCGGGGAGCTGTTTTTT. It codes for CAWIEPRANTGELFF.